This T cell receptor (beta chain) was observed in a study of low-dose radiotherapy and immunotherapy resistance in tumors. Study in general: A dose of 0.5 Gy per fraction was delivered to Cohort 1 every 2 weeks, for a total of 6.5 Gy. Both drugs were delivered intravenously to patients (nivolumab 240 mg every two weeks and ipilimumab 1 mg/kg every six weeks).

This clonotype was seen ten or more times. Time point given: after trial treatment. Treatment in this sample: LDRT plus nivolumab, ipilimumab, low-dose cyclophosphamide and aspirin (RACIN trial). Enrollment required an advanced solid tumor negative for tumor-infiltrating lymphocytes. The CDR3 sequence is 15 residues long. With 0 bases clipped from V and 5 bases from J, the junction kept 5 bases outside the gene matches. CDR1 is SGHTA and CDR2 is FQGNSA in the germline V gene. Amplification, which lasted 20 to 25 PCR cycles, used a constant-region primer and V-primer adapter to amplify TCRs. mRNA, after isolation, was amplified by in vitro transcription. A single record per CDR3 protein comes from TCRdb applying MiXCR to the reads. This table holds around 57,000 distinct CDR3 sequences, roughly 31% found once.

This TCR came from a male donor with rectosigmoid adenocarcinoma. The sample here was PBMCs, taken after low-dose radiotherapy plus immunotherapy. The V and J genes are TRBV7-2 and TRBJ2-5, with 8 bases lining up with TRBD1. The CDR3 sequence: CASSLANRGLETQYF. CDR3 in DNA: TGTGCCAGCAGCTTAGCGAACAGGGGGTTGGAGACCCAGTACTTC.